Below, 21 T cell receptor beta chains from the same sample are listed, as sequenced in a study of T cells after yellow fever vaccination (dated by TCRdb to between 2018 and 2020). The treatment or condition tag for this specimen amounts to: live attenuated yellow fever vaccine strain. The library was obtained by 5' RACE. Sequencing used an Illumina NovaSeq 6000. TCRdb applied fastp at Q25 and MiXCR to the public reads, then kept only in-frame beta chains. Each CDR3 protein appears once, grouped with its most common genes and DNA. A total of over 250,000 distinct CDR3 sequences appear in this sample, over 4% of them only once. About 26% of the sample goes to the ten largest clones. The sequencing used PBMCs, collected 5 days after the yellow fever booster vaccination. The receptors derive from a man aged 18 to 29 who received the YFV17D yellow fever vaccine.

Here the CDR3 DNA reads TGTGCCAGCAGCACCGCCGGGGCAGCAGATACGCAGTATTTT. Encoded protein: CASSTAGAADTQYF. The gene calls are TRBV11-2 and TRBJ2-3; either TRBD1 or TRBD2 may fit D (5 bases each). Trimming removed 5 bases at V and 4 bases at J, with 13 bases between. CDR1 and CDR2 from the germline V gene are SGHAT and FQNNGV. This CDR3 region has 14 residues.

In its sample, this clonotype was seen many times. The CDR3 protein is CASSSEGPDTQYF. The CDR3 nucleotides read TGCGCCAGCAGCTCGGAGGGCCCAGATACGCAGTATTTT. The rearrangement uses TRBV5-1 and TRBJ2-3; possibly TRBD2 for D (6 bases). The V gene lost 3 bases and the J gene lost 4 bases, with 9 bases spanning the gap. This CDR3 contains 13 residues. CDR1 is SGHRS, CDR2 YFSETQ, per germline.

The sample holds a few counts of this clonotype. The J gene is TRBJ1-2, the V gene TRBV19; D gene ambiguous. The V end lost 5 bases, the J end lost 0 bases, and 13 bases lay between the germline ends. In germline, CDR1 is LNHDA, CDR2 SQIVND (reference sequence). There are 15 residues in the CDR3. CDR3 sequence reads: CASSVSVGSNYGYTF. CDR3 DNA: TGTGCCAGTAGTGTCTCCGTTGGGTCTAACTATGGCTACACCTTC.

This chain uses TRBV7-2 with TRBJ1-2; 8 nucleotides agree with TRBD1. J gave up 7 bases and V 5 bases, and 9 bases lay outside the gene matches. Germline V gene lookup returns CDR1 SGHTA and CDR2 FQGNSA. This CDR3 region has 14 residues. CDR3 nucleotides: TGTGCCAGCAGCCTCAACAGGGGGTACGGTGGCTACACCTTC. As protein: CASSLNRGYGGYTF.

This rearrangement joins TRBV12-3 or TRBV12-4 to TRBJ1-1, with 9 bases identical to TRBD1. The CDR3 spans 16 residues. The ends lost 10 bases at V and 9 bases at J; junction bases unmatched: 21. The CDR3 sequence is CATTGGDRDGGLKAFF. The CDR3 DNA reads TGTGCCACCACGGGGGGGGACAGGGACGGGGGCCTGAAAGCTTTCTTT.

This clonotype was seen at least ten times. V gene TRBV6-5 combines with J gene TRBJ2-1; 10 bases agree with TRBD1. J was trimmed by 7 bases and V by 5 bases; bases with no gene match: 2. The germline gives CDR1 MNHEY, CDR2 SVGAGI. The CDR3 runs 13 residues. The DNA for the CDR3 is TGTGCCAGCAGTGAGGGACAGGGGAATGAGCAGTTCTTC. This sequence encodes CASSEGQGNEQFF.

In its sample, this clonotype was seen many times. The CDR3 protein is CASSEWDGRDYGYTF. The CDR3 coding sequence is TGTGCCAGCAGTGAATGGGACGGGAGGGACTATGGCTACACCTTC. The chain combines TRBV2 with TRBJ1-2; a weak D match, TRBD1 (5 bases). CDR3 length: 15 residues. The germline CDR1 and CDR2 sequences are SNHLY and FYNNEI. V lost 2 bases, J lost 3 bases, and 13 bases lay in between.

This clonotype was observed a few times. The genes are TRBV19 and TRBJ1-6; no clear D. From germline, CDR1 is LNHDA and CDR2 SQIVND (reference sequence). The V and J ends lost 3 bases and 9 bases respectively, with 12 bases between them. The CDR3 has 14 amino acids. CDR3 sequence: CASSMFAAGSPLHF. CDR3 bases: TGTGCCAGTAGTATGTTCGCCGCAGGTTCACCCCTCCACTTT.

The chain's CDR3 is CASSEGLAGGTYNEQFF. CDR3 sequence (DNA): TGTGCCAGCAGCGAAGGACTAGCGGGGGGAACCTACAATGAGCAGTTCTTC. J is TRBJ2-1 and V is TRBV7-3; TRBD2 aligns across 14 bases. V dropped 5 bases and J dropped 2; count of bases not matched to a gene: 5. CDR3 length: 17 residues. The V gene's germline CDR1 is SGHTA and CDR2 FQGTGA.

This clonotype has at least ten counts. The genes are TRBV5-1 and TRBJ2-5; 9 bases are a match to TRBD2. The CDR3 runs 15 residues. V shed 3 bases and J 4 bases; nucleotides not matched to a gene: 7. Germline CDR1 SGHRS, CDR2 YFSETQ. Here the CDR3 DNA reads TGCGCCAGCAGCTCCCAGGCTAGCGGGGTAGAGACCCAGTACTTC. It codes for CASSSQASGVETQYF.

The CDR3 region is CASSPEALNSPLHF. CDR3 DNA: TGTGCCAGCTCACCGGAAGCGCTTAATTCACCCCTCCACTTT. V usage is TRBV18 and J usage is TRBJ1-6; D gene uncertain. This CDR3 has 14 amino acids. The germline V gene has CDR1 KGHSH and CDR2 LQKENI. V lost 3 bases, J lost 6 bases, and 9 bases lay in between.

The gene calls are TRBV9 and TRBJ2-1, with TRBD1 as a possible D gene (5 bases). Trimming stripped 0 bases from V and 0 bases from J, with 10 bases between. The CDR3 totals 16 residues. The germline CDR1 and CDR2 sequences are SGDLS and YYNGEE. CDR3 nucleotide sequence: TGTGCCAGCAGCGTAGTGGGGCAGAGCTCCTACAATGAGCAGTTCTTC. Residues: CASSVVGQSSYNEQFF.

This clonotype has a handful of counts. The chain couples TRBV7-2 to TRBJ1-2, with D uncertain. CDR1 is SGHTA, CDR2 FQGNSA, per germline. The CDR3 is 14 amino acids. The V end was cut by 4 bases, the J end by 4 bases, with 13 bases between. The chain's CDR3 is CASSSWQLGYGYTF. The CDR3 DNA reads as TGTGCCAGCAGCTCCTGGCAGTTGGGCTATGGCTACACCTTC. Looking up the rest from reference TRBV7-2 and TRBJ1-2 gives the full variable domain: GAGVSQSPSNKVTEKGKDVELRCDPISGHTALYWYRQSLGQGLEFLIYFQGNSAPDKSGLPSDRFSAERTGGSVSTLTIQRTQQEDSAVYLCASSSWQLGYGYTFGSGTRLTVV.

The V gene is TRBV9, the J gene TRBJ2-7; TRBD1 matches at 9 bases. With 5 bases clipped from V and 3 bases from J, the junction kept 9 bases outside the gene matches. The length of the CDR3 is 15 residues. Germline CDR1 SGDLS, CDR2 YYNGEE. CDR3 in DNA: TGTGCCAGCAGGGGATGCCGGGACAGGGTCTACGAGCAGTACTTC. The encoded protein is CASRGCRDRVYEQYF.

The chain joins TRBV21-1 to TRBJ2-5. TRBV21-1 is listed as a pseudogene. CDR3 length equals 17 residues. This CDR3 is CASSKGIGTDHQETQYF. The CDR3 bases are TGTGCCAGCAGCAAAGGCATTGGGACGGACCACCAAGAGACCCAGTACTTC.

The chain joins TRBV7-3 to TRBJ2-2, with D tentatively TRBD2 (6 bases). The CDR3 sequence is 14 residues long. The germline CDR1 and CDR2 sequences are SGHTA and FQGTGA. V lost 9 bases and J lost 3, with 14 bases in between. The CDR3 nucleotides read TGTGCCAGAGTACCGGGACTTCACACCGGGGAGCTGTTTTTT. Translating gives CARVPGLHTGELFF.

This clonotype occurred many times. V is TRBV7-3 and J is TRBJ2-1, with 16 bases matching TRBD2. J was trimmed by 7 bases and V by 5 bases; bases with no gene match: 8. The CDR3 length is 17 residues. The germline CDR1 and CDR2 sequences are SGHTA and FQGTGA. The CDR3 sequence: CASSPGTSGGAGNEQFF. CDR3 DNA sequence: TGTGCCAGCAGCCCCGGGACTAGCGGGGGGGCCGGGAATGAGCAGTTCTTC.

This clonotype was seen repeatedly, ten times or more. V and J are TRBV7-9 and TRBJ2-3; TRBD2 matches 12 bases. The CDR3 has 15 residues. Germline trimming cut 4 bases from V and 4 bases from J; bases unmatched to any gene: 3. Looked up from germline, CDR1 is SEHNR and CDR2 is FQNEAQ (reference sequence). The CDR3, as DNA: TGTGCCAGCAGCTCTAGCGGGGGGGCGGCAGATACGCAGTATTTT. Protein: CASSSSGGAADTQYF.

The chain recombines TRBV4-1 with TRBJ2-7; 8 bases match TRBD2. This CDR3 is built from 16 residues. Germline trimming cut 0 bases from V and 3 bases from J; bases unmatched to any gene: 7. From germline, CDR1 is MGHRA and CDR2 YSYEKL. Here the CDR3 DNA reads TGCGCCAGCAGCCAAGATGGGGCGGGGGGCTACTACGAGCAGTACTTC. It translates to CASSQDGAGGYYEQYF.

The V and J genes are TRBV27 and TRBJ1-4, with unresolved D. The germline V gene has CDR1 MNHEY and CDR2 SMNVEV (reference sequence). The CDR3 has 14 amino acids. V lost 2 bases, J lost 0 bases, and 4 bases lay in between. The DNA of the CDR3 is TGTGCCAGCAGTTTAGGAACAACTAATGAAAAACTGTTTTTT. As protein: CASSLGTTNEKLFF.

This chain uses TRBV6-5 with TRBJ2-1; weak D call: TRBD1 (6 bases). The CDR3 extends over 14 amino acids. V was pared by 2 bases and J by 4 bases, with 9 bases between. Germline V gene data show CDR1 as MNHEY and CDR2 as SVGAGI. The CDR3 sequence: CASSYEDRYNEQFF. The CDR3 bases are TGTGCCAGCAGTTACGAGGACAGATACAATGAGCAGTTCTTC.